This T cell receptor (beta chain) was sequenced for a study of blood T cell repertoires in COVID-19. Study-level background: COVID-19 samples, acute and convalescent, were from the United States, Italy and Spain. Sources were T cells, B-cell-depleted T cells, or PBMCs; the material itself was cDNA or gDNA.

Authors' methods: Reference gene primer amplification gave estimated nucleated cell counts. Generated by immunoSEQ multiplex PCR, the TCRdb table keeps only in-frame clones and is missing some. V, J and clone size derive from that table, while D and trimming were established from the DNA sequence. The sample holds roughly 230,000 clones, roughly nine tenths seen once. This clone occurred a few times. Between the trimmed V and J ends, which lost 6 bases and 1 base, there was a span of 9 bases. There are 13 residues in the CDR3. Germline V gene sequence: CDR1 MGHRA, CDR2 YSYEKL. Sequenced input: PBMCs or T cells enriched from blood (not recorded which). This rearrangement joins TRBV4-1 to TRBJ1-1; a possible D gene is TRBD1 (5 bases). The sequence was obtained from a woman aged 25 to 45 with acute COVID-19. DNA of the CDR3: TGCGCCAGCAGTCGAACAGGGAACACTGAAGCTTTCTTT. The encoded protein is CASSRTGNTEAFF.